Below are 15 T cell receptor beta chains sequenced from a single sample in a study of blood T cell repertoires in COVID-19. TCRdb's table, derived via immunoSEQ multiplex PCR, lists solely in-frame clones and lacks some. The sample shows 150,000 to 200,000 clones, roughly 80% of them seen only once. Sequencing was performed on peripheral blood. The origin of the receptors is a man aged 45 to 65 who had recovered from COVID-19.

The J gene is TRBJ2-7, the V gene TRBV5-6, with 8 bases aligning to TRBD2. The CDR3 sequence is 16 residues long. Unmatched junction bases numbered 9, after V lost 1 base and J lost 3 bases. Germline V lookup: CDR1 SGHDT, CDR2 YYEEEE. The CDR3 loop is CASSLYELAANYEQYF. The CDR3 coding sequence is TGTGCCAGCAGCTTGTATGAACTAGCGGCGAACTACGAGCAGTACTTC. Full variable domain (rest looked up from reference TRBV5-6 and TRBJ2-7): DAGVTQSPTHLIKTRGQQVTLRCSPKSGHDTVSWYQQALGQGPQFIFQYYEEEERQRGNFPDRFSGHQFPNYSSELNVNALLLGDSALYLCASSLYELAANYEQYFGPGTRLTVT.

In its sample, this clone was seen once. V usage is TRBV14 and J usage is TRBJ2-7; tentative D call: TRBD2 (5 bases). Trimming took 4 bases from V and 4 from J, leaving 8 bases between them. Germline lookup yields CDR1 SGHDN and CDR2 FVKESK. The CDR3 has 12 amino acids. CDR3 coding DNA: TGTGCCAGCAGCCGGTCGGGGTACGAGCAGTACTTC. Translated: CASSRSGYEQYF.

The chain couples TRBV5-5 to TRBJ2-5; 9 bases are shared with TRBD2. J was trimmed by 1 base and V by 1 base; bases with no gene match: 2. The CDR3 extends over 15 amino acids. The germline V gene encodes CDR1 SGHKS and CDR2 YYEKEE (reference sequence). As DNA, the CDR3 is TGTGCCAGCAGCTTGCCACTAGCGGGCCAAGAGACCCAGTACTTC. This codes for CASSLPLAGQETQYF.

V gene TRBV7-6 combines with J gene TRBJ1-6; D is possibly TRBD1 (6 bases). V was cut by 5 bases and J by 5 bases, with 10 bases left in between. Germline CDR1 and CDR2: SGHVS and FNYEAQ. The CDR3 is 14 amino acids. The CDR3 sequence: CASSGGQNNSPLHF. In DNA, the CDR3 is TGTGCCAGCAGCGGGGGACAAAATAATTCACCCCTCCACTTT.

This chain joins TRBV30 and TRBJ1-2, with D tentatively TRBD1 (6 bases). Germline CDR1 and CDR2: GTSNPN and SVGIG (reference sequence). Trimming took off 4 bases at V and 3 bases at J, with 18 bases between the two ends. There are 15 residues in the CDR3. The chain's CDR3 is CAWTRLDRPYYGYTF. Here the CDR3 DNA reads TGTGCCTGGACCCGATTGGACAGACCTTACTATGGCTACACCTTC.

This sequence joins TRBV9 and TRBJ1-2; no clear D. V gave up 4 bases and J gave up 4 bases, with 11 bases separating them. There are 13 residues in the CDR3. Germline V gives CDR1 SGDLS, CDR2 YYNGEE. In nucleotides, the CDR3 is TGTGCCAGCAGCACGAGGGCGGCCTATGGCTACACCTTC. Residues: CASSTRAAYGYTF.

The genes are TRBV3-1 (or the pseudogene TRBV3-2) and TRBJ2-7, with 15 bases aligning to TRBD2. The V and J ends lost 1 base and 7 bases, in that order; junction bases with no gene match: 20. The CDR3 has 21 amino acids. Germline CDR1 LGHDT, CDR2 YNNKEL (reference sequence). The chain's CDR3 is CASSQGYLWGLAGGGSGEQYF. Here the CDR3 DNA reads TGTGCCAGCAGCCAAGGCTACCTATGGGGACTAGCGGGAGGAGGGTCGGGGGAGCAGTACTTC.

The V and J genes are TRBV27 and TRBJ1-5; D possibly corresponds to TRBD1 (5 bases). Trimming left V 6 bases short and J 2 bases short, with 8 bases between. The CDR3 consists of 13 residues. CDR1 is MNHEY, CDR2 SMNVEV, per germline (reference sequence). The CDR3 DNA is TGTGCCAGCAGGGGGCATCGCAATCAGCCCCAGCATTTT. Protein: CASRGHRNQPQHF.

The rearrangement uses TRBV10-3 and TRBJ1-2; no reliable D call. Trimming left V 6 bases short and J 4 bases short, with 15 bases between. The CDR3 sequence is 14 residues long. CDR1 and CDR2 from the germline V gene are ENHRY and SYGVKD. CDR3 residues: CAISEIQELYGYTF. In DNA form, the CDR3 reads TGTGCCATCAGCGAAATTCAGGAACTCTATGGCTACACCTTC.

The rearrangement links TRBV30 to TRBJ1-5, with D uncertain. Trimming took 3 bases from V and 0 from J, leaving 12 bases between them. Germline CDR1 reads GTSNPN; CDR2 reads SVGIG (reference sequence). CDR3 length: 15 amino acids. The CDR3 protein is CAWSPGEYSNQPQHF. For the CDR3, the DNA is TGTGCCTGGAGCCCCGGGGAGTATAGCAATCAGCCCCAGCATTTT.

CDR3 DNA: TGTGCCAGCAGTTACTCCTATGGCAGGGGAGGGAAGTACTTC. This sequence encodes CASSYSYGRGGKYF. The chain links TRBV6-5 to TRBJ2-7, with D perhaps matching TRBD2 (7 bases). Looked up from germline, CDR1 is MNHEY and CDR2 is SVGAGI. Trimming took off 0 bases at V and 11 bases at J, with 17 bases between the two ends. CDR3 length: 14 amino acids.

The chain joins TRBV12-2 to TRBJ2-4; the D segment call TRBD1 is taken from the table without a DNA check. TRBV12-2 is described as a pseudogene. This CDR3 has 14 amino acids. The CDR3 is CASRSTQRHNKRYF. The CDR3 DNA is TGTGCAAGTCGCTCGACACAACGACACAATAAGAGGTACTTC.

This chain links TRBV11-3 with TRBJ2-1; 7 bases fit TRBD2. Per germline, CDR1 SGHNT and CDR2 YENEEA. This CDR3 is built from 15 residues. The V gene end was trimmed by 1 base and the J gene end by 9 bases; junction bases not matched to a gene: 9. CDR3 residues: CASSLGAGLTGEQFF. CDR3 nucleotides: TGTGCCAGCAGCTTAGGAGCGGGACTCACAGGTGAGCAGTTCTTC.

The CDR3 region is CSGVIWRGPQETQYF. The CDR3 nucleotides are TGCAGCGGTGTGATATGGAGGGGGCCCCAAGAGACCCAGTACTTC. This chain links TRBV29-1 with TRBJ2-5, with a tentative D call TRBD1 (7 bases). CDR3 length: 15 amino acids. The V end was cut by 7 bases, the J end by 1 base, with 19 bases between. CDR1 and CDR2 from the germline V gene are SQVTM and ANQGSEA.

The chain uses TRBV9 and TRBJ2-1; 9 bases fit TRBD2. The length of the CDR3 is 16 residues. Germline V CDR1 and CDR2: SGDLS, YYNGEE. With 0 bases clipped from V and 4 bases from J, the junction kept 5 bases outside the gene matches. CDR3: CASSVAWTSAYNEQFF. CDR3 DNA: TGTGCCAGCAGCGTAGCATGGACTAGCGCTTACAATGAGCAGTTCTTC.